One and the same sample provided the 26 T cell receptor beta chains below, sequenced in a study of T cell responses to AZD1222 COVID-19 vaccine. Some clones are missing from TCRdb's copy, which holds only in-frame ones; the method was immunoSEQ multiplex PCR. The top ten clones hold around 1.5% of a sample with over 150,000 clones, around nine tenths of them seen once. The starting material was peripheral blood, obtained on day 0 of AZD1222 vaccination. These receptor sequences come from an adult in good health.

The J gene is TRBJ1-6, the V gene TRBV6-6; D unresolved. Trimming shortened V by 6 bases and J by 10 bases, and 19 bases separated the two germline ends. The CDR3 runs to 15 residues. Germline V gene sequence: CDR1 MNHNY, CDR2 SVGAGI (reference sequence). The CDR3 here is CASSLEQALSSPLHF. For the CDR3, the DNA is TGTGCCAGCAGCCTCGAGCAGGCCCTATCGTCACCCCTCCACTTT.

This rearrangement joins TRBV7-8 to TRBJ1-3; 7 bases align to TRBD1. This CDR3 region has 13 residues. CDR1 SGHVS and CDR2 FQNEAQ come from the germline V gene. The V gene end was trimmed by 3 bases and the J gene end by 7 bases; junction bases not matched to a gene: 3. In DNA, the CDR3 is TGTGCCAGCAGCTTTGGAGGGGGCAACACCATATATTTT. Its protein product is CASSFGGGNTIYF.

The chain recombines TRBV13 with TRBJ1-1, with TRBD1 matching over 9 bases. Germline V gene lookup returns CDR1 PRHDT and CDR2 FYEKMQ (reference sequence). J was trimmed by 6 bases and V by 6 bases; bases with no gene match: 8. The CDR3 contains 14 residues. CDR3 in amino acids: CASRSQGARPEAFF. CDR3 nucleotides: TGTGCCAGCAGATCACAGGGGGCCCGACCTGAAGCTTTCTTT.

The chain employs TRBV14 and TRBJ2-1; D possibly corresponds to TRBD1 (6 bases). The CDR3 contains 14 residues. Deletions cut 0 bases from V and 8 bases from J, with 11 bases between. Germline loops: CDR1 SGHDN, CDR2 FVKESK. Here the CDR3 reads CASSQDWTVDEQFF. CDR3 bases: TGTGCCAGCAGCCAAGACTGGACAGTTGATGAGCAGTTCTTC. Looking up the rest from reference TRBV14 and TRBJ2-1 gives the full variable domain: EAGVTQFPSHSVIEKGQTVTLRCDPISGHDNLYWYRRVMGKEIKFLLHFVKESKQDESGMPNNRFLAERTGGTYSTLKVQPAELEDSGVYFCASSQDWTVDEQFFGPGTRLTVL.

This clone was observed a few times. One end of the junction is discordant with germline, which a read error may explain. This chain links TRBV5-1 with TRBJ1-6; D is ambiguous. The germline CDR1 and CDR2 sequences are SGHRS and YFSETQ. This CDR3 has 9 residues. The CDR3 reads CASSFRLNF. CDR3 nucleotides: TGCGCCAGCAGCTTTAGGCTTAACTTT.

This chain connects TRBV27 to TRBJ1-2, with 10 nucleotides matching TRBD1. CDR1 is MNHEY and CDR2 is SMNVEV in the germline V gene (reference sequence). The CDR3 is 13 residues long. After removal of 4 bases from V and 7 bases from J, the junction contained 3 bases not matched to a gene. The CDR3 sequence: CASSSGTGVGYTF. As DNA, the CDR3 is TGTGCCAGCAGTTCCGGGACAGGGGTTGGCTACACCTTC.

The CDR3 region is CATTRSSGNTIYF. The CDR3 region has the DNA TGTGCCACCACAAGGAGCTCTGGAAACACCATATATTTT. V is TRBV28 and J is TRBJ1-3; no definite D call. The ends were cut back, 10 bases at V and 0 bases at J, with 10 bases in the middle. Germline-derived CDR1 and CDR2 are MDHEN and SYDVKM. The CDR3 is 13 residues long.

The chain carries TRBV6-1 and TRBJ1-1; the D is unclear. The CDR3 sequence is 13 residues long. Trimming cost V 2 bases and J 4 bases, with 8 bases left between them. Germline V gene sequence: CDR1 MNHNS, CDR2 SASEGT. The CDR3 bases are TGTGCCAGCAGTGAACCCATAGCCACTGAAGCTTTCTTT. Protein: CASSEPIATEAFF.

The rearrangement uses TRBV6-5 and TRBJ1-2; possible D gene TRBD1, 5 bases. Germline loops: CDR1 MNHEY, CDR2 SVGAGI. This CDR3 region has 15 residues. Trimming removed 6 bases at V and 1 base at J, with 15 bases between. CDR3 region: CASRPPGRLNYGYTF. The CDR3 DNA reads TGTGCCAGCAGACCGCCGGGACGACTTAACTATGGCTACACCTTC.

The chain has TRBV6-5 and TRBJ1-5; TRBD1 is a possible D gene (5 bases). The CDR3 has 15 amino acids. CDR1 and CDR2 from the germline V gene are MNHEY and SVGAGI. Trimming took 5 bases from V and 7 from J, leaving 18 bases between them. CDR3 nucleotides: TGTGCCAGCAGTCCCCCGGGGGGAGGGCGACAGCCCCAGCATTTT. This translates into CASSPPGGGRQPQHF.

This clone was seen once. The chain combines TRBV21-1 with TRBJ1-1; the D call in the table, TRBD1, was not verified against the DNA. TRBV21-1 is a pseudogene. The CDR3 has 16 residues. The CDR3 is CASRPLGFLMNTEAFF. In nucleotides, the CDR3 is TGTGCCAGCAGGCCCTTGGGCTTCCTCATGAACACTGAAGCTTTCTTT.

The chain combines TRBV5-4 with TRBJ2-5, with D tentatively TRBD1 (6 bases). The germline gives CDR1 SGHNT, CDR2 YYREEE (reference sequence). V was cut by 0 bases and J by 9 bases, with 18 bases left in between. This CDR3 has 15 residues. CDR3 protein: CASSLGDNRWSAQYF. The DNA of the CDR3 is TGTGCCAGCAGCTTGGGGGACAATAGGTGGAGTGCCCAGTACTTC.

This clone was detected only a few times. The rearrangement links TRBV25-1 to TRBJ1-2, with 8 positions matching TRBD1. The CDR3 is made up of 14 amino acids. The V gene's germline CDR1 is MGHDK and CDR2 SYGVNS. The junction had 4 bases not matched to a gene; V was cut back by 3 bases and J by 4 bases. CDR3 region: CASSDPGGAYGYTF. As DNA, the CDR3 is TGTGCCAGCAGTGACCCAGGGGGCGCCTATGGCTACACCTTC.

Only one count was recorded for this clone. V usage is TRBV28 and J usage is TRBJ1-6; 7 bases match TRBD1. The germline V gene has CDR1 MDHEN and CDR2 SYDVKM. Germline trimming cut 3 bases from V and 9 bases from J; bases unmatched to any gene: 11. The length of the CDR3 is 16 residues. CDR3 bases: TGTGCCAGCAGTTTCGGCTCAGGGGGAACGAGTTCACCCCTCCACTTT. Encoded protein: CASSFGSGGTSSPLHF.

The chain combines TRBV11-2 with TRBJ2-7; TRBD2 might be the D (5 bases). This CDR3 has 13 amino acids. Germline assignment: CDR1 SGHAT and CDR2 FQNNGV. V lost 1 base and J lost 6, with 10 bases in between. In DNA, the CDR3 is TGTGCCAGCAGCTTAGGCCCCCGGGGCGAGCAGTACTTC. Translated: CASSLGPRGEQYF.

J is TRBJ1-2 and V is TRBV7-9; D perhaps matches TRBD1 (5 bases). CDR1 and CDR2 (germline): SEHNR, FQNEAQ (reference sequence). The CDR3 runs to 11 residues. Deletions cut 8 bases from V and 6 bases from J, with 10 bases between. Written as DNA, the CDR3 is TGTGCCAGCCGGGGGGTTGATGGCTACACCTTC. Its translation: CASRGVDGYTF.

A note on this clone: Other DNA sequences in this sample translate to the same CDR3. The rearrangement links TRBV9 to TRBJ1-6; D is undetermined. CDR1 and CDR2 from the germline V gene are SGDLS and YYNGEE. CDR3 length: 13 residues. Trimming removed 0 bases at V and 7 bases at J, with 5 bases between. CDR3 DNA: TGTGCCAGCAGCGTAGGGCCCAATTCACCCCTCCACTTT. This encodes CASSVGPNSPLHF.

This clone was seen a handful of times. The gene calls are TRBV5-1 and TRBJ1-5, with TRBD1 as a possible D gene (5 bases). The V and J ends lost 0 bases and 1 base respectively, with 14 bases between them. Germline V gene lookup returns CDR1 SGHRS and CDR2 YFSETQ. The CDR3 loop spans 17 amino acids. The CDR3 loop reads CASSLGAGGGSNQPQHF. CDR3 nucleotides: TGCGCCAGCAGCTTGGGGGCTGGGGGTGGAAGCAATCAGCCCCAGCATTTT.

The chain is built from TRBV15 and TRBJ1-6; D remains unclear. The CDR3 consists of 12 residues. In germline, CDR1 is LNHNV, CDR2 YYDKDF (reference sequence). V was pared by 2 bases and J by 6 bases, with 2 bases between. CDR3 loop: CATSRFNSPLHF. The CDR3 coding sequence is TGTGCCACCAGCAGATTTAATTCACCCCTCCACTTT.

This sequence joins TRBV9 and TRBJ2-7; 8 bases match TRBD1. This CDR3 has 17 residues. V shed 0 bases, J shed 3 bases, and the junction held 11 bases outside the gene matches. Germline V gene lookup returns CDR1 SGDLS and CDR2 YYNGEE. As DNA, the CDR3 is TGTGCCAGCAGCGTAGGGACCGGGACAGGAGGAAACTACGAGCAGTACTTC. Translated: CASSVGTGTGGNYEQYF.

This chain joins TRBV27 and TRBJ1-2; TRBD1 matches at 10 bases. The germline gives CDR1 MNHEY, CDR2 SMNVEV (reference sequence). This CDR3 has 13 residues. V lost 10 bases, J lost 2 bases, and 4 bases stayed unmatched. CDR3 residues: CATRTGGNYGYTF. The CDR3 DNA reads TGTGCCACCAGGACAGGGGGGAACTATGGCTACACCTTC.

V and J are TRBV30 and TRBJ1-1, with D perhaps matching TRBD1 (6 bases). The CDR3 length is 13 residues. In germline, CDR1 is GTSNPN, CDR2 SVGIG (reference sequence). V was shortened by 0 bases and J by 4 bases, with 9 bases between the two germline ends. The CDR3 DNA reads TGTGCCTGGAGTGTACAGGGAAGCACTGAAGCTTTCTTT. Its translation: CAWSVQGSTEAFF.

The J gene is TRBJ2-1, the V gene TRBV18; the match to TRBD1 covers 7 bases. V was pared by 3 bases and J by 4 bases, with 6 bases of the junction left unmatched. Germline V gene lookup returns CDR1 KGHSH and CDR2 LQKENI. CDR3 size: 15 residues. The CDR3 nucleotides read TGTGCCAGCTCACCTCGGGACAGCTCTTACAATGAGCAGTTCTTC. Translating gives CASSPRDSSYNEQFF. The full variable domain, rest sourced from reference TRBV18 and TRBJ2-1, is NAGVMQNPRHLVRRRGQEARLRCSPMKGHSHVYWYRQLPEEGLKFMVYLQKENIIDESGMPKERFSAEFPKEGPSILRIQQVVRGDSAAYFCASSPRDSSYNEQFFGPGTRLTVL.

The chain carries TRBV6-6 and TRBJ2-3, with a tentative D call TRBD2 (7 bases). In germline, CDR1 is MNHNY, CDR2 SVGAGI (reference sequence). The germline V and J ends were trimmed by 7 bases and 0 bases, with 17 bases remaining between them. The CDR3 has 16 amino acids. The CDR3 nucleotides read TGTGCCAGCAAACAGGGACTATTTCCCAGCACAGATACGCAGTATTTT. Translation gives CASKQGLFPSTDTQYF.

This chain connects TRBV28 to TRBJ1-6; a weak D match, TRBD1 (6 bases). The CDR3 length is 12 residues. V shed 7 bases and J shed 10 bases, with 11 bases lying between them. Per germline, CDR1 MDHEN and CDR2 SYDVKM. CDR3 in DNA: TGTGCCAGCACCGATGGGGGCTCACCCCTCCACTTT. It encodes CASTDGGSPLHF.

This chain connects TRBV11-3 to TRBJ2-7; 8 bases map to TRBD1. The trim removed 5 bases at V and 0 bases at J, leaving 15 bases unmatched. This CDR3 has 18 amino acids. Per germline, CDR1 SGHNT and CDR2 YENEEA. CDR3 protein: CASSPEGQVSPNSYEQYF. Written as DNA, the CDR3 is TGTGCCAGCAGCCCGGAGGGACAGGTGTCCCCGAACTCCTACGAGCAGTACTTC.